This TCR beta chain was observed in a study of post-analysis software for immune sequencing data. Presence of unique molecular identifiers characterized the TCR beta cDNA libraries. TCRdb ran MiXCR on the PCR reads and lists one entry per CDR3 protein. The sample has hundreds of thousands of distinct CDR3 sequences, roughly half seen once. Study-level results: Significantly decreased normalized Chao1 diversity was recorded for multiple sclerosis patients relative to controls. TRBV5-6, TRBV5-1 and TRBV20-1 were among 4 or 5 TRBV segments more frequent in patients than controls.

The CDR3 has 14 amino acids. J gave up 5 bases and V 0 bases, and 4 bases lay outside the gene matches. Germline CDR1 reads SGHRS; CDR2 reads YFSETQ. Remarks on this clonotype: Antigen: not known.

The V call is TRBV5-1, the J call TRBJ2-5, with 7 bases lining up with TRBD2. The TCR comes from a girl aged 10-17 years with multiple sclerosis. Sequencing used blood. The CDR3 loop reads CASSLAPGGETQYF. CDR3 nucleotides: TGCGCCAGCAGCTTGGCCCCGGGAGGCGAGACCCAGTACTTC.